Listed here are 32 T cell receptor beta chains from one sample, sequenced in a study of T cells after posttransplantation cyclophosphamide. Sequencing used immunoSEQ multiplex PCR; TCRdb keeps in-frame clones, though not all of them. The table shows tens of thousands of clones, with approximately 90% occurring only once. What was sequenced was PBMCs. These receptors all stem from a man between 50 and 59 years old.

The CDR3 sequence is CASSWMVEVYSPLHF. DNA of the CDR3: TGTGCCAGCAGCTGGATGGTCGAGGTGTATTCACCCCTCCACTTT. This chain links TRBV5-6 with TRBJ1-6; D ambiguous. CDR1 is SGHDT and CDR2 is YYEEEE in the germline V gene. The V end was cut by 3 bases, the J end by 8 bases, with 15 bases between. CDR3 length equals 15 residues.

This chain joins TRBV30 and TRBJ2-5; D possibly corresponds to TRBD2 (6 bases). The better agreement between TRBJ2-7 and the DNA end casts doubt on the J call. Per germline, CDR1 GTSNPN and CDR2 SVGIG (reference sequence). The CDR3 contains 13 residues. As DNA, the CDR3 is TGTGCCTCGGTGTGGCGGGATCGGTGCGAGCAGTACTTC. Residues: CASVWRDRCEQYF.

The chain recombines TRBV9 with TRBJ1-1, with D maybe TRBD1 (5 bases). Trimming shortened V by 0 bases and J by 5 bases, and 11 bases separated the two germline ends. Germline lookup yields CDR1 SGDLS and CDR2 YYNGEE. The CDR3 extends over 14 amino acids. This CDR3 is CASSVAPGGTEAFF. The CDR3 nucleotides read TGTGCCAGCAGCGTAGCTCCGGGGGGGACTGAAGCTTTCTTT.

By sample share, this clone is medium-sized. The V call is TRBV19, the J call TRBJ1-6; D possibly corresponds to TRBD1 (6 bases). Trimming removed 4 bases from V and 8 bases from J, with 15 bases in between. The CDR3 loop spans 15 amino acids. CDR1 LNHDA and CDR2 SQIVND come from the germline V gene (reference sequence). The CDR3 sequence is CASSTGAAGYSPLHF. The CDR3 DNA follows: TGTGCCAGTAGTACAGGGGCCGCCGGTTATTCACCCCTCCACTTT.

The J gene is TRBJ2-1, the V gene TRBV19, with D uncertain. Looked up from germline, CDR1 is LNHDA and CDR2 is SQIVND (reference sequence). CDR3 length equals 13 residues. V lost 5 bases and J 4 bases, leaving 9 bases between the germline ends. The CDR3 is CASSELWYNEQFF. The CDR3 DNA follows: TGTGCCAGTAGTGAGCTTTGGTACAATGAGCAGTTCTTC.

This clone was seen only once. The chain recombines TRBV9 with TRBJ1-2; maybe TRBD1 (5 bases). The germline gives CDR1 SGDLS, CDR2 YYNGEE. This CDR3 has 15 amino acids. V lost 3 bases and J lost 4, with 16 bases in between. The CDR3 sequence: CASSAGGGTSYGYTF. In nucleotides, the CDR3 is TGTGCCAGCAGCGCCGGGGGGGGGACTTCCTATGGCTACACCTTC.

The genes are TRBV11-3 and TRBJ2-7; TRBD2 might be the D (5 bases). CDR1 is SGHNT, CDR2 YENEEA, per germline. CDR3 length: 16 amino acids. V was pared by 5 bases and J by 6 bases, with 23 bases between. The CDR3 region is CASSPSKGEAIVEQYF. DNA of the CDR3: TGTGCCAGCAGCCCCTCTAAGGGAGAGGCCATAGTCGAGCAGTACTTC.

As DNA, the CDR3 is TGTGCCTCCCGCGGGAGCGTGATGGGGGAGACCCAGTACTTC. Encoded protein: CASRGSVMGETQYF. This chain connects TRBV10-3 to TRBJ2-5; 7 nucleotides align to TRBD2. Trimming removed 11 bases from V and 5 bases from J; junction bases left unmatched: 14. Germline CDR1 ENHRY, CDR2 SYGVKD. CDR3 length: 14 amino acids.

The chain is built from TRBV7-9 and TRBJ2-1, with D unresolved. There are 16 residues in the CDR3. Germline V gives CDR1 SEHNR, CDR2 FQNEAQ (reference sequence). Trimming pared 4 bases from V and 0 bases from J, leaving 13 bases between. As DNA, the CDR3 is TGTGCCAGCAGCTCAACTTCTTCCTTCTCCTACAATGAGCAGTTCTTC. This translates into CASSSTSSFSYNEQFF.

The gene calls are TRBV21-1 and TRBJ1-1. TRBV21-1 corresponds to a pseudogene. This CDR3 is built from 13 residues. The CDR3 bases are TGTGCCAGCGGGCGGGGAAGGGAGATTGAAGCTTTCTTT. Its translation is CASGRGREIEAFF.

J is TRBJ2-1 and V is TRBV5-1; 7 nucleotides agree with TRBD1. This CDR3 region has 14 residues. Trimming cost V 2 bases and J 5 bases; bases outside gene matches: 4. The germline gives CDR1 SGHRS, CDR2 YFSETQ. The chain's CDR3 is CASSLQGNHNEQFF. In DNA, the CDR3 is TGCGCCAGCAGCTTACAGGGGAACCACAATGAGCAGTTCTTC.

The chain uses TRBV4-1 and TRBJ1-2; D remains ambiguous. Deletions cut 1 base from V and 1 base from J, with 10 bases between. The length of the CDR3 is 15 residues. Germline CDR1 and CDR2: MGHRA and YSYEKL. CDR3 loop: CASSQAEANNYGYTF. The CDR3 nucleotides read TGCGCCAGCAGCCAAGCTGAGGCGAATAACTATGGCTACACCTTC.

The CDR3 spells CASSVDGRGDEQFF. The DNA of the CDR3 is TGTGCCAGCAGCGTAGACGGACGGGGGGATGAGCAGTTCTTC. The V and J genes are TRBV9 and TRBJ2-1; 7 bases fit TRBD2. There are 14 residues in the CDR3. Germline lookup yields CDR1 SGDLS and CDR2 YYNGEE. The V and J ends lost 0 bases and 8 bases, in that order; junction bases with no gene match: 5.

The CDR3 coding sequence is TGTGCCAGCAGCTTGGGGGGGGTGAGGAGCACAGATACGCAGTATTTT. Translating it yields CASSLGGVRSTDTQYF. The rearrangement joins TRBV5-4 to TRBJ2-3, with a weak D call TRBD2 (6 bases). This CDR3 is built from 16 residues. Trimming took off 0 bases at V and 0 bases at J, with 11 bases between the two ends. CDR1 is SGHNT and CDR2 is YYREEE in the germline V gene (reference sequence). Looking up the rest from reference TRBV5-4 and TRBJ2-3 gives the full variable domain: ETGVTQSPTHLIKTRGQQVTLRCSSQSGHNTVSWYQQALGQGPQFIFQYYREEENGRGNFPPRFSGLQFPNYSSELNVNALELDDSALYLCASSLGGVRSTDTQYFGPGTRLTVL.

The chain carries TRBV6-5 and TRBJ2-1, with 8 bases fitting TRBD2. V was clipped by 7 bases and J by 3 bases; unmatched bases: 8. The germline CDR1 and CDR2 sequences are MNHEY and SVGAGI. The CDR3 has 15 residues. The CDR3 region is CASTPEAGDYNEQFF. The CDR3 bases are TGTGCCAGCACCCCAGAAGCGGGGGACTACAATGAGCAGTTCTTC.

This clone turned up a few times. The rearrangement links TRBV19 to TRBJ1-3; perhaps TRBD1 as D (6 bases). V was cut by 6 bases and J by 0 bases, with 12 bases left in between. Germline values: CDR1 LNHDA, CDR2 SQIVND (reference sequence). The CDR3 consists of 15 residues. CDR3 coding DNA: TGTGCCAGTAGGAGACAGGCCAACTCTGGAAACACCATATATTTT. Residues: CASRRQANSGNTIYF.

The chain is built from TRBV27 and TRBJ1-5; no clear D gene. The V end was cut by 4 bases, the J end by 3 bases, with 13 bases between. The length of the CDR3 is 15 residues. From germline, CDR1 is MNHEY and CDR2 SMNVEV (reference sequence). The CDR3 region has the DNA TGTGCCAGCAGTTCAACTTACGGGGTCAATCAGCCCCAGCATTTT. Its protein product is CASSSTYGVNQPQHF.

This chain uses TRBV2 with TRBJ2-3; D possibly corresponds to TRBD2 (6 bases). V lost 2 bases and J 1 base, leaving 10 bases between the germline ends. The CDR3 has 15 amino acids. Germline CDR1 is SNHLY and CDR2 is FYNNEI. The DNA of the CDR3 is TGTGCCAGCAGTGAACAGAGACTAGGCACAGATACGCAGTATTTT. Its translation is CASSEQRLGTDTQYF.

The chain carries TRBV18 and TRBJ2-5; TRBD1 might be the D (6 bases). Trimming left V 2 bases short and J 5 bases short, with 9 bases between. Germline CDR1 and CDR2: KGHSH and LQKENI. The CDR3 has 13 amino acids. CDR3 DNA sequence: TGTGCCAGCTCACCAAGGACAGATGAGACCCAGTACTTC. This translates into CASSPRTDETQYF.

This chain links TRBV10-3 with TRBJ2-7; 14 bases are a match to TRBD2. Germline trimming cut 5 bases from V and 3 bases from J; bases unmatched to any gene: 6. The germline CDR1 and CDR2 sequences are ENHRY and SYGVKD. This CDR3 spans 16 amino acids. The DNA of the CDR3 is TGTGCCATCAGTCCTGGGACTAGCGGGGGTAACTACGAGCAGTACTTC. This gives the protein CAISPGTSGGNYEQYF.

The chain uses TRBV7-2 and TRBJ1-5; a possible D gene is TRBD1 (5 bases). V lost 6 bases and J lost 5, with 11 bases in between. The CDR3 is 13 residues long. Germline CDR1 is SGHTA and CDR2 is FQGNSA. As DNA, the CDR3 is TGTGCCAGCAGTACACAGGCGGATCAGCCCCAGCATTTT. Amino acid sequence: CASSTQADQPQHF.

The rearrangement joins TRBV13 to TRBJ2-3; 9 bases are a match to TRBD2. Germline loops: CDR1 PRHDT, CDR2 FYEKMQ (reference sequence). CDR3 length equals 15 residues. V dropped 3 bases and J dropped 4; count of bases not matched to a gene: 5. This chain's CDR3 is CASSLSAGGADTQYF. In DNA, the CDR3 is TGTGCCAGCAGCTTGTCAGCGGGGGGTGCAGATACGCAGTATTTT.

This clone has just one count. J is TRBJ2-5 and V is TRBV6-6, with 7 bases lining up with TRBD2. Per germline, CDR1 MNHNY and CDR2 SVGAGI (reference sequence). The CDR3 has 15 amino acids. V was pared by 8 bases and J by 2 bases, with 11 bases of the junction left unmatched. The CDR3 sequence is CASRAAGGIQETQYF. The CDR3 DNA is TGTGCCAGCCGGGCAGCCGGGGGGATACAAGAGACCCAGTACTTC.

The chain employs TRBV7-2 and TRBJ2-3, with D uncertain. Germline V gene lookup returns CDR1 SGHTA and CDR2 FQGNSA. The CDR3 spans 12 residues. V lost 5 bases and J 2 bases, leaving 5 bases between the germline ends. The CDR3 DNA follows: TGTGCCAGCAGCCCTACCACAGATACGCAGTATTTT. Amino acids: CASSPTTDTQYF. Drawing the rest from reference TRBV7-2 and TRBJ2-3, the complete variable domain is GAGVSQSPSNKVTEKGKDVELRCDPISGHTALYWYRQSLGQGLEFLIYFQGNSAPDKSGLPSDRFSAERTGGSVSTLTIQRTQQEDSAVYLCASSPTTDTQYFGPGTRLTVL.

This clone was counted only a few times. V gene TRBV14 combines with J gene TRBJ2-1, with D possibly being TRBD2 (6 bases). The CDR3 runs to 14 residues. V was cut by 0 bases and J by 10 bases, with 13 bases left in between. Germline CDR1 SGHDN, CDR2 FVKESK. This chain's CDR3 is CASSQDGWSGEQFF. In DNA, the CDR3 is TGTGCCAGCAGCCAAGATGGGTGGAGCGGGGAGCAGTTCTTC. The full variable domain, completed using reference TRBV14 and TRBJ2-1, is EAGVTQFPSHSVIEKGQTVTLRCDPISGHDNLYWYRRVMGKEIKFLLHFVKESKQDESGMPNNRFLAERTGGTYSTLKVQPAELEDSGVYFCASSQDGWSGEQFFGPGTRLTVL.

The chain uses TRBV28 and TRBJ2-1; TRBD2 might be the D (6 bases). This CDR3 spans 13 amino acids. Trimming took 6 bases from V and 5 from J, leaving 11 bases between them. Germline lookup yields CDR1 MDHEN and CDR2 SYDVKM. As DNA, the CDR3 is TGTGCCAGCAGATGGTGGGGGGACAATGAGCAGTTCTTC. Translation gives CASRWWGDNEQFF.

This clone has more than one count but fewer than ten. CDR3 bases: TGTGCCAGCAGTGACAGGGGTGGCACTGAAGCTTTCTTT. Its translation is CASSDRGGTEAFF. The chain has TRBV2 and TRBJ1-1; the D gene is possibly TRBD1 (6 bases). The length of the CDR3 is 13 residues. Germline assignment: CDR1 SNHLY and CDR2 FYNNEI. The V gene lost 3 bases and the J gene lost 4 bases, with 9 bases spanning the gap.

The genes are TRBV28 and TRBJ2-5, with 7 bases fitting TRBD1. Looked up from germline, CDR1 is MDHEN and CDR2 is SYDVKM. The junction had 19 bases not matched to a gene; V was cut back by 6 bases and J by 0 bases. This CDR3 comprises 19 residues. The CDR3 nucleotides read TGTGCCAGCAGCTCCTTACCCCCACTGGGGACAGCGTACCAAGAGACCCAGTACTTC. Encoded protein: CASSSLPPLGTAYQETQYF.

In its sample, this clone was seen once. V and J are TRBV19 and TRBJ2-1; 7 nucleotides align to TRBD2. J gave up 3 bases and V 4 bases, and 12 bases lay outside the gene matches. CDR1 and CDR2 (germline): LNHDA, SQIVND (reference sequence). The CDR3 has 17 amino acids. CDR3 in DNA: TGTGCCAGTAGTACCGACTTAGCGGGTCCCATCTACAATGAGCAGTTCTTC. Protein: CASSTDLAGPIYNEQFF.

The chain recombines TRBV7-9 with TRBJ2-7; weak D call: TRBD1 (5 bases). The CDR3 runs to 14 residues. Trimming took 5 bases from V and 4 from J, leaving 15 bases between them. Germline CDR1 and CDR2: SEHNR and FQNEAQ (reference sequence). This CDR3 is CASSPVGVSYEQYF. In DNA, the CDR3 is TGTGCCAGCAGCCCGGTAGGGGTTTCATACGAGCAGTACTTC. Full variable domain (outside the CDR3, taken from reference TRBV7-9 and TRBJ2-7): DTGVSQNPRHKITKRGQNVTFRCDPISEHNRLYWYRQTLGQGPEFLTYFQNEAQLEKSRLLSDRFSAERPKGSFSTLEIQRTEQGDSAMYLCASSPVGVSYEQYFGPGTRLTVT.

The rearrangement links TRBV11-2 to TRBJ2-3, with D perhaps TRBD2 (5 bases). The CDR3 has 17 residues. The V end was cut by 5 bases, the J end by 0 bases, with 18 bases between. The germline V gene has CDR1 SGHAT and CDR2 FQNNGV. This chain's CDR3 is CASSPYPSGKSTDTQYF. The CDR3 DNA reads TGTGCCAGCAGCCCATACCCGTCCGGGAAGAGCACAGATACGCAGTATTTT.

This clone has just a few counts. This chain joins TRBV27 and TRBJ2-5; tentatively, D is TRBD2 (6 bases). Trimming removed 0 bases at V and 5 bases at J, with 34 bases between. The CDR3 is made up of 22 amino acids. In germline, CDR1 is MNHEY, CDR2 SMNVEV (reference sequence). CDR3: CASSLSPRMMGEVKGSFETQYF. In DNA form, the CDR3 reads TGTGCCAGCAGTTTATCGCCCCGGATGATGGGGGAGGTAAAGGGAAGTTTCGAGACCCAGTACTTC.